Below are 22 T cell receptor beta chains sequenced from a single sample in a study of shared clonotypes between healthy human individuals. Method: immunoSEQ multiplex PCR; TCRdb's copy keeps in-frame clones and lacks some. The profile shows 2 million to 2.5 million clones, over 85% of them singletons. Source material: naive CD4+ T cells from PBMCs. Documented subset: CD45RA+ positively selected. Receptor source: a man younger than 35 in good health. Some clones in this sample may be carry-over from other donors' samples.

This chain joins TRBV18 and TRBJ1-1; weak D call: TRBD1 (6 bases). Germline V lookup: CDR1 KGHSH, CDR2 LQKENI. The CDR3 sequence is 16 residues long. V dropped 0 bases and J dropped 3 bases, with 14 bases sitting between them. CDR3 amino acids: CASSPPGGRDHTEAFF. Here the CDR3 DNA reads TGTGCCAGCTCACCACCGGGGGGGCGCGATCACACTGAAGCTTTCTTT.

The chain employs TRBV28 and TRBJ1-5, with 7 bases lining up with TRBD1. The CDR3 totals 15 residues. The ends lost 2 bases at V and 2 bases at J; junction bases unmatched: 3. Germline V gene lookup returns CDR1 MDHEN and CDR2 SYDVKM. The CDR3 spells CASSLTGVGNQPQHF. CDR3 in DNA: TGTGCCAGCAGTTTAACAGGGGTGGGCAATCAGCCCCAGCATTTT. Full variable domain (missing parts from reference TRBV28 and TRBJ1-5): DVKVTQSSRYLVKRTGEKVFLECVQDMDHENMFWYRQDPGLGLRLIYFSYDVKMKEKGDIPEGYSVSREKKERFSLILESASTNQTSMYLCASSLTGVGNQPQHFGDGTRLSIL.

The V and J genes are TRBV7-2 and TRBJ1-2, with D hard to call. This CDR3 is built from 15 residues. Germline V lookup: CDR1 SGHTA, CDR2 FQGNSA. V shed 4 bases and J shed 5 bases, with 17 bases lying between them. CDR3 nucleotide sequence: TGTGCCAGCAGCTCGCTTCCTGGACGGAAGTATGGCTACACCTTC. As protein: CASSSLPGRKYGYTF. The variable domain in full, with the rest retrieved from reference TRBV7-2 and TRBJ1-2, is GAGVSQSPSNKVTEKGKDVELRCDPISGHTALYWYRQSLGQGLEFLIYFQGNSAPDKSGLPSDRFSAERTGGSVSTLTIQRTQQEDSAVYLCASSSLPGRKYGYTFGSGTRLTVV.

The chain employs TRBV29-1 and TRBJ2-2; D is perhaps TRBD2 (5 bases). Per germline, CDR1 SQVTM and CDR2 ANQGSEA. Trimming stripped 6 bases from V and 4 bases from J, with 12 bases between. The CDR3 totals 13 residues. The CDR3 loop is CSVSSGLTGELFF. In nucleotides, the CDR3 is TGCAGCGTGTCCTCCGGACTCACCGGGGAGCTGTTTTTT.

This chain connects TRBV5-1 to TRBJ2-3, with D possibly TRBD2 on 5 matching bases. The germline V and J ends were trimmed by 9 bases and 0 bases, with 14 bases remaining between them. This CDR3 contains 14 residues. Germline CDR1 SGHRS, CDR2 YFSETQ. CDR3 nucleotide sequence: TGCGCCACGGGGAGAGGACTTAGCACAGATACGCAGTATTTT. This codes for CATGRGLSTDTQYF. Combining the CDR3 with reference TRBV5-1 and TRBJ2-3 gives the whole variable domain KAGVTQTPRYLIKTRGQQVTLSCSPISGHRSVSWYQQTPGQGLQFLFEYFSETQRNKGNFPGRFSGRQFSNSRSEMNVSTLELGDSALYLCATGRGLSTDTQYFGPGTRLTVL.

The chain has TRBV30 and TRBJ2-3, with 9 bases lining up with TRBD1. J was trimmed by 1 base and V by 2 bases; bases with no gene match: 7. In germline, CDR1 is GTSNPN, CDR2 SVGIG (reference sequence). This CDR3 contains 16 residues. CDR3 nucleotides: TGTGCCTGGAGTTGGGGTCGGACAGGGGGCACAGATACGCAGTATTTT. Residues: CAWSWGRTGGTDTQYF.

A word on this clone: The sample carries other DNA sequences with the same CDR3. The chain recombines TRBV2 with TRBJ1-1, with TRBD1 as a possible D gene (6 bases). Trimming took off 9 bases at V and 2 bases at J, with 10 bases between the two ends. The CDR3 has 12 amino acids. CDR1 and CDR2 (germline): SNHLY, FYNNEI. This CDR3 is CASSTGNTEAFF. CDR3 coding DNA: TGTGCCAGTTCGACAGGAAACACTGAAGCTTTCTTT.

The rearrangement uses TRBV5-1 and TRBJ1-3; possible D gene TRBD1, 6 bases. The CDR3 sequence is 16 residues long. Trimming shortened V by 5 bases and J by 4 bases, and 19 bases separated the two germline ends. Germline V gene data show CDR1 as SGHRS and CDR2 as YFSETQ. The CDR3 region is CASSPGTTPAGNTIYF. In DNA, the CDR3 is TGCGCCAGCAGTCCCGGGACAACCCCCGCCGGAAACACCATATATTTT.

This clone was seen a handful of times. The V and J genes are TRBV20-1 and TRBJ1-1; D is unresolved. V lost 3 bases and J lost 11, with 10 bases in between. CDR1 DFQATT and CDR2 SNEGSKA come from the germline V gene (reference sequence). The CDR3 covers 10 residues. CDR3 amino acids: CSASSGRAFF. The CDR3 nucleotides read TGCAGTGCTAGTTCAGGAAGGGCTTTCTTT.

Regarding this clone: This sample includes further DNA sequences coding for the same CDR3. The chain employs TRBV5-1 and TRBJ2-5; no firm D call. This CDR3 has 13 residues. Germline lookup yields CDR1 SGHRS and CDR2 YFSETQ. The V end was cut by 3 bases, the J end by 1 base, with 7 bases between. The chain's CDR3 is CASSSSPQETQYF. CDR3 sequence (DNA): TGCGCCAGCAGCTCCTCGCCCCAAGAGACCCAGTACTTC.

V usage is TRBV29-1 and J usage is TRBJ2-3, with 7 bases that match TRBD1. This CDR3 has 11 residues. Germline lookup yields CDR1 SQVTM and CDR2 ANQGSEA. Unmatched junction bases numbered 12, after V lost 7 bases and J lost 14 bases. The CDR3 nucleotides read TGCAGCGCCTCCAAGGGGGCTCTCTGGTATTTT. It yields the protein CSASKGALWYF.

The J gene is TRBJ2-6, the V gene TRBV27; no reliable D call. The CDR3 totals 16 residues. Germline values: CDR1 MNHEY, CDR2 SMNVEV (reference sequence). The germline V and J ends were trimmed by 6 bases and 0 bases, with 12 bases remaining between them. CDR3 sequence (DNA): TGTGCCAGCAGCTCCCCACTCCGCTCTGGGGCCAACGTCCTGACTTTC. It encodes CASSSPLRSGANVLTF.

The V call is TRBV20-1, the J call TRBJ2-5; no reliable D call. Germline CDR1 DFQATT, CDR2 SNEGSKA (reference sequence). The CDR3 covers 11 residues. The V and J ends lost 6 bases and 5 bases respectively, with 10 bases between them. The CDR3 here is CSAALPETQYF. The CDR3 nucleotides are TGCAGTGCCGCCCTCCCCGAGACCCAGTACTTC.

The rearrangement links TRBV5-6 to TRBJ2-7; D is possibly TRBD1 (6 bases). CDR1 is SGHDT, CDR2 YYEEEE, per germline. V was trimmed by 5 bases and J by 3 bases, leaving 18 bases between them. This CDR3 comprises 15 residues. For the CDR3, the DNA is TGTGCCAGCAGTTATCCGGGACAACCTCACTACGAGCAGTACTTC. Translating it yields CASSYPGQPHYEQYF.

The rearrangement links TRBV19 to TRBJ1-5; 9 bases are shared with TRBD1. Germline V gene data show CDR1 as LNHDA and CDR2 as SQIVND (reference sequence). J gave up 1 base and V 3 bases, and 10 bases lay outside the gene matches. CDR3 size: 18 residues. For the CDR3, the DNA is TGTGCCAGTAGTATGCGAGGACAGGGGCGGAGAAGCAATCAGCCCCAGCATTTT. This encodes CASSMRGQGRRSNQPQHF. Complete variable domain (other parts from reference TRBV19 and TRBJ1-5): DGGITQSPKYLFRKEGQNVTLSCEQNLNHDAMYWYRQDPGQGLRLIYYSQIVNDFQKGDIAEGYSVSREKKESFPLTVTSAQKNPTAFYLCASSMRGQGRRSNQPQHFGDGTRLSIL.

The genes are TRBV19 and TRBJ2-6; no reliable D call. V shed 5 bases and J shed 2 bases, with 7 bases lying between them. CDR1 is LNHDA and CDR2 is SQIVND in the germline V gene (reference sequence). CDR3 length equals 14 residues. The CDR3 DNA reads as TGTGCCAGTAGTCGGGTGGCTGGGGCCAACGTCCTGACTTTC. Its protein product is CASSRVAGANVLTF.

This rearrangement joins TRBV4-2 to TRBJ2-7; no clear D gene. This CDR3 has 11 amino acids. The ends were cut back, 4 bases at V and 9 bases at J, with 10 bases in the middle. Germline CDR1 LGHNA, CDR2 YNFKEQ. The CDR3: CASSPLIGQYF. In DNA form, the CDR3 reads TGTGCCAGCAGCCCCCTGATAGGGCAGTACTTC.

In DNA form, the CDR3 reads TGTGCCTACTGCTCATTGGGGAATGAGCAGTTCTTC. Translated: CAYCSLGNEQFF. The rearrangement uses TRBV30 and TRBJ2-1; D not resolved. Germline V gene lookup returns CDR1 GTSNPN and CDR2 SVGIG (reference sequence). The CDR3 spans 12 residues. Trimming removed 7 bases at V and 7 bases at J, with 14 bases between. The variable domain in full, with the rest retrieved from reference TRBV30 and TRBJ2-1, is SQTIHQWPATLVQPVGSPLSLECTVEGTSNPNLYWYRQAAGRGLQLLFYSVGIGQISSEVPQNLSASRPQDRQFILSSKKLLLSDSGFYLCAYCSLGNEQFFGPGTRLTVL.

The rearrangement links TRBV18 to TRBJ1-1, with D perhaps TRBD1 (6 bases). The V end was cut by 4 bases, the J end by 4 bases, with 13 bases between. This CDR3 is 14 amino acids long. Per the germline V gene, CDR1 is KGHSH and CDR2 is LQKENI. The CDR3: CASSHPGEGTEAFF. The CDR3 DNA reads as TGTGCCAGCTCACACCCAGGGGAGGGCACTGAAGCTTTCTTT. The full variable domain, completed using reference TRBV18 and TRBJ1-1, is NAGVMQNPRHLVRRRGQEARLRCSPMKGHSHVYWYRQLPEEGLKFMVYLQKENIIDESGMPKERFSAEFPKEGPSILRIQQVVRGDSAAYFCASSHPGEGTEAFFGQGTRLTVV.

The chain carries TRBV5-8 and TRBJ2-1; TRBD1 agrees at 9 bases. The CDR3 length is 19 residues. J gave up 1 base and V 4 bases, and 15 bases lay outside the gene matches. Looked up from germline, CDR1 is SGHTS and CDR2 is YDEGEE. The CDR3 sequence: CASSGGQGTFFFSYNEQFF. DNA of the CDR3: TGTGCCAGCAGCGGGGGACAGGGAACTTTTTTCTTTTCCTACAATGAGCAGTTCTTC.

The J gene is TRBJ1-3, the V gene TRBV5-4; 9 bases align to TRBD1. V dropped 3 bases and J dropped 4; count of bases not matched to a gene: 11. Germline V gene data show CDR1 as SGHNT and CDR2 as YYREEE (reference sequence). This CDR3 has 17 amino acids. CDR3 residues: CASSSRSGQGTGNTIYF. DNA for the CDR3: TGTGCCAGCAGCTCGAGGTCAGGACAGGGGACGGGAAACACCATATATTTT.

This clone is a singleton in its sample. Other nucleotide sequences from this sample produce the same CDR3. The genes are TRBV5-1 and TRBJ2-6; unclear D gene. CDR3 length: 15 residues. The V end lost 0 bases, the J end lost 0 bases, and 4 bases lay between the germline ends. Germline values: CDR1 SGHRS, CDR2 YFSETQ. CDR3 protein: CASSLVASGANVLTF. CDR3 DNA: TGCGCCAGCAGCTTGGTAGCCTCTGGGGCCAACGTCCTGACTTTC.